This T cell receptor beta chain comes out of a study of CD8 T cells in Susac syndrome. The CDR3 has 12 residues. Trimming stripped 4 bases from V and 1 base from J, with 8 bases between. The germline gives CDR1 SQVTM, CDR2 ANQGSEA. Random hexamers served to reverse transcribe roughly 0.45 to 1 ug RNA. TCR beta CDR3 was amplified by immunoSEQ covering 54 Vbeta and 13 Jbeta. TCRdb called the immunoSEQ multiplex PCR reads again in MiXCR, with one record for every CDR3 protein. The sample holds under 200,000 distinct CDR3 sequences, 92% seen once. This clonotype turned up a few times. Matching for age and sex applied to the controls, who were healthy donors. TEMRA cells were FACS-enriched, unlike CD8+ and CD4+ T cells, which were negatively isolated.

This sequence joins TRBV29-1 and TRBJ2-7; weak D call: TRBD1 (5 bases). The clonotype originates from a human donor in good health. The specimen was CD4+ T cells from PBMCs. The CDR3 region is CSVVRGSYEQYF. Here the CDR3 DNA reads TGCAGCGTTGTAAGGGGTTCCTACGAGCAGTACTTC.